One and the same sample provided the 10 T cell receptor beta chains below, sequenced in a study of blood T cell repertoires in COVID-19. TCRdb's copy holds only in-frame clones and misses some; the assay was immunoSEQ multiplex PCR. The data show around 200,000 clones, roughly 85% seen once. Sequenced: peripheral blood. Receptor source: a woman of 80 years or more with acute or convalescent COVID-19.

The chain is built from TRBV7-2 and TRBJ2-6; 12 bases are a match to TRBD1. The CDR3 extends over 18 amino acids. Germline CDR1 SGHTA, CDR2 FQGNSA. Trimming cost V 5 bases and J 3 bases; bases outside gene matches: 8. As DNA, the CDR3 is TGTGCCAGCAGCCTTGGGACAGGGGGCCCAGGTGGGGCCAACGTCCTGACTTTC. Protein product: CASSLGTGGPGGANVLTF.

The chain links TRBV18 to TRBJ1-3; 7 bases are shared with TRBD1. J gave up 2 bases and V 5 bases, and 6 bases lay outside the gene matches. The germline gives CDR1 KGHSH, CDR2 LQKENI. There are 15 residues in the CDR3. Written as DNA, the CDR3 is TGTGCCAGCTCAACATCGACAGGGCCTGGAAACACCATATATTTT. As protein: CASSTSTGPGNTIYF.

The chain recombines TRBV7-2 with TRBJ1-6, with D perhaps matching TRBD1 (6 bases). Trimming took off 4 bases at V and 14 bases at J, with 12 bases between the two ends. The CDR3 extends over 12 amino acids. Germline V gene data show CDR1 as SGHTA and CDR2 as FQGNSA. CDR3 region: CASSSQGFALHF. The CDR3 DNA reads as TGTGCCAGCAGCTCGCAGGGGTTTGCCCTCCACTTT.

The V call is TRBV29-1, the J call TRBJ2-7, with 9 positions matching TRBD1. Germline CDR1 is SQVTM and CDR2 is ANQGSEA. The CDR3 has 14 amino acids. The V segment lost 4 bases and the J segment 3 bases; nucleotides outside the gene matches: 7. CDR3: CSVADRGFVYEQYF. The CDR3 region has the DNA TGCAGCGTTGCCGACAGGGGGTTTGTCTACGAGCAGTACTTC.

The CDR3 DNA is TGTGCCACCAGCGTAGGACATCACCCCCTTCGAGCTTTCTTT. It specifies CATSVGHHPLRAFF. The rearrangement uses TRBV15 and TRBJ1-1, with a weak D call TRBD1 (5 bases). The germline V gene has CDR1 LNHNV and CDR2 YYDKDF (reference sequence). There are 14 residues in the CDR3. V dropped 5 bases and J dropped 10 bases, with 20 bases sitting between them. Looking up the rest from reference TRBV15 and TRBJ1-1 gives the full variable domain: DAMVIQNPRYQVTQFGKPVTLSCSQTLNHNVMYWYQQKSSQAPKLLFHYYDKDFNNEADTPDNFQSRRPNTSFCFLDIRSPGLGDTAMYLCATSVGHHPLRAFFGQGTRLTVV.

The chain carries TRBV7-2 and TRBJ2-1; 7 bases align to TRBD2. After removal of 3 bases from V and 9 bases from J, the junction contained 8 bases not matched to a gene. The CDR3 has 14 residues. Germline lookup yields CDR1 SGHTA and CDR2 FQGNSA. CDR3 protein: CASSLWREPPEQFF. Here the CDR3 DNA reads TGTGCCAGCAGCTTGTGGCGGGAGCCCCCTGAGCAGTTCTTC.

This clone was seen once. The chain employs TRBV11-2 and TRBJ2-5; TRBD2 matches 10 bases. The CDR3 contains 15 residues. Per the germline V gene, CDR1 is SGHAT and CDR2 is FQNNGV. J was trimmed by 4 bases and V by 1 base; bases with no gene match: 3. The CDR3 spells CASSLALAGTETQYF. The CDR3 DNA reads TGTGCCAGCAGCTTAGCACTAGCGGGGACAGAGACCCAGTACTTC.

V and J are TRBV7-2 and TRBJ2-6, with D unclear. CDR3 length: 18 residues. CDR1 is SGHTA and CDR2 is FQGNSA in the germline V gene. Deletions cut 2 bases from V and 0 bases from J, with 14 bases between. In nucleotides, the CDR3 is TGTGCCAGCAGCTTAACCCGTCGTGAGTTCTCTGGGGCCAACGTCCTGACTTTC. Protein: CASSLTRREFSGANVLTF. Full variable domain (remainder filled in from reference TRBV7-2 and TRBJ2-6): GAGVSQSPSNKVTEKGKDVELRCDPISGHTALYWYRQSLGQGLEFLIYFQGNSAPDKSGLPSDRFSAERTGGSVSTLTIQRTQQEDSAVYLCASSLTRREFSGANVLTFGAGSRLTVL.

The gene calls are TRBV7-9 and TRBJ1-4; D ambiguous. The CDR3 totals 17 residues. V was pared by 1 base and J by 0 bases, with 12 bases between. Germline V gene sequence: CDR1 SEHNR, CDR2 FQNEAQ (reference sequence). The CDR3 loop is CASSLDGSTATNEKLFF. CDR3 bases: TGTGCCAGCAGCTTAGACGGGTCCACGGCAACTAATGAAAAACTGTTTTTT.

The J gene is TRBJ2-3, the V gene TRBV4-3, with D perhaps matching TRBD2 (6 bases). The CDR3 loop spans 16 amino acids. Germline V gene data show CDR1 as LGHNA and CDR2 as YSLEER. Trimming removed 0 bases at V and 2 bases at J, with 12 bases between. CDR3 in amino acids: CASSQDGAGITDTQYF. CDR3 sequence (DNA): TGCGCCAGCAGCCAAGATGGGGCGGGGATCACAGATACGCAGTATTTT.